This TCR beta chain derives from a study of cytomegalovirus exposure and HLA in healthy donors (dated by TCRdb to 2016 to 2017). As for the study more broadly: An earlier analysis of 587 of the donors reported more than 250 Gb of sequence data and approximately 110 million unique TCR beta sequences from roughly 200 million T cells. About 310 gigabases of sequencing data and approximately 84 million unique TCR sequences were included in an early release covering around 650 HLA-typed donors. The genetic ancestry cluster associated with self-reported Caucasian donors included 80% to 90% of the roughly 360 genotyped donors. The study aimed to test whether cataloging public T cell receptors could reveal signatures of past pathogen exposure. Using immunosequencing, the study profiled T cell repertoires from about 650 subjects and related those repertoires to cytomegalovirus serostatus. Besides the first cohort of 666 subjects, a separate validation cohort made up of 95 to 150 different subjects was used. To predict cytomegalovirus infection status, the study brought together high-throughput TCR immunosequencing, statistical association of individual TCRs with disease status, and machine learning. To study patterns of TCR occurrence, a later analysis re-analyzed previously published TCR beta repertoires from more than 550 donors and added high-resolution HLA genotyping. The later analysis used no new phenotypic data to find candidate immune exposures, relying instead on TCR beta sequences and their occurrence across donors. In an earlier analysis of about 590 of the donors, high-throughput TCR beta sequencing was used to judge whether each TCR beta V gene segment behaved as functional or pseudogenic. Donor age, sex, ethnicity and CMV serostatus were collected together with the repertoire data. A later genetic analysis took genome-wide SNP genotypes for about 55% of the roughly 670 donors and used that subset as a discovery cohort. All discovery cohort repertoires had been generated on a single sequencing platform. Class I and class II HLA loci were covered by the typing at four-digit resolution. The number of donors typed differed by locus, with about 629-630 for A, B, C, DRB1 and DQB1, over 500 for DQA1, approximately 570 for DPA1, and some 470 for DPB1. About five DR-DQ haplotypes were treated as single units for association and clustering because of strong linkage in the cohort. Among 300 to 500 genotyped donors of the cohort, an average of roughly 230,000 unique TCR beta nucleotide sequences was sequenced per donor, of which roughly 17% were non-productive. Summary of the overall study and its limitations: CMV serostatus was the only immune exposure information available for the cohort. The authors suggested that the approach could potentially be extended to other disease states and immunological phenotypes. In a later analysis, the rate of TCR association differed among HLA loci, with DRB1 alleles having the most associated TCRs and HLA-C alleles having the fewest. In a later analysis, more than 15,000 TCR beta sequences were associated with specific HLA alleles at a false discovery rate of 0.05. When HLA alleles, especially DR and DQ, strongly co-occurred, attributing TCR associations to individual alleles was difficult. According to a later genetic analysis, donors in an Asian-associated ancestry cluster had fewer N-insertions in productive TCRs than the approximately 710-donor mean. A later genetic analysis associated a missense DCLRE1C variant with V-gene and J-gene trimming of TCR beta chains, and an independent cohort replicated the association. The study gave a list of some 150 TCR beta chains associated with cytomegalovirus. The classifier was reported to diagnose cytomegalovirus status with high specificity and sensitivity in both the original and validation cohorts. Three of the identified cytomegalovirus-associated TCR beta chains were confirmed in vitro to be specific for cytomegalovirus antigens. Linkage disequilibrium might explain the correlated functional status among segregating V segments, but an unknown experimental factor could not be ruled out. Only TCR beta chains were sequenced in this cohort, and the absence of alpha or paired-chain data limited detectable features. A further reported finding was that TCR beta sequences accurately predicted the HLA-A and HLA-B alleles for most subjects in the first cohort. Roughly 15 rarely observed V segments, including chromosome 9 orphons, were excluded from the earlier analysis of several hundred of the donors because counts were too low. The 87-base-pair reads could not distinguish some IMGT-functional V segments, including TRBV6-2 and TRBV6-3, so those segments were excluded. A later analysis found that most CMV-associated TCR beta chains appeared HLA-restricted, with HLA associations seemingly driven largely by CMV exposure. A cluster of highly shared sequence variants was judged likely to be a technical artifact of the sequencing pipeline. Because HLA typing was unavailable for some donors at each locus, only the typed subset was used in association tests. According to a later analysis, parvovirus B19, influenza, CMV and Epstein-Barr virus appeared linked to several top co-occurrence clusters. Most TCR sequences were seen in very few donors, while some public TCRs were found in many individuals. In an earlier analysis of around 600 of the donors, most TCR beta V segments appeared in productive rearrangements about 87% or about 30% of the time, broadly matching IMGT annotations. In a later analysis, HLA-associated TCR beta chains showed more clonal expansion and lower generation probabilities than non-associated chains that were equally common. Roughly uniform sequencing depth across donors was assumed in presence/absence analyses, although this assumption may not hold.

Libraries came from the immunoSEQ multiplex PCR assay. The multiplex PCR relied on a mix of 60 forward primers for TCR Vbeta segments and 13 reverse primers for TCR Jbeta segments. Amplification of the CDR3 region of rearranged TCR beta genes was performed with a multiplex PCR assay on genomic DNA. The amplified TCR beta libraries were sequenced on the Illumina HiSeq System as 87-base-pair reads. The authors' analysis ran thus. Across the roughly 700 repertoires, a later analysis counted roughly 84 million unique TCR beta chains, some 11 million of which were shared by at least two donors. Raw reads were error-corrected and collapsed into unique sequences with a nearest-neighbor algorithm that merged closely related sequences to remove PCR and sequencing errors. CDR3 sequences were aligned to IMGT reference sequences to assign V, D and J gene segments. For a sequence to be retained, a match of at least six nucleotides was required to both a V gene segment and a J gene segment. A rearrangement counted as productive if the CDR3 had no stop codons and remained in frame with V and J, and every other rearrangement counted as non-productive. Following IMGT convention, CDR3 was defined as the stretch from the second conserved V-encoded cysteine to the conserved J-encoded phenylalanine. The earlier analysis of about 560 of the donors excluded any sequence lacking an unambiguous match to a single V gene segment. An earlier analysis of some 610 of the donors called V segments functional above 56.7% productive rearrangements and segregating when the between-donor standard deviation exceeded 5%. A statistical classification framework was built for diagnosing cytomegalovirus status from the catalog of TCR beta chain sequences. V and J gene assignment, in a later analysis, came from comparing TCR nucleotide sequences with IMGT/GENE-DB human TR gene sequences. In a later analysis, CDR3 sequences and most-parsimonious VDJ recombination scenarios were assigned using the TCRdist pipeline. In a later analysis, each TCR beta chain was defined by its CDR3 amino acid sequence together with its V-gene family, and reads without a unique V-gene family were excluded. As a way to deal with suspected cross-contamination and a sequencing artifact, a later analysis dropped 450 to 700 nucleotide sequences that were highly shared and had low generation probability. For each public chain, a later analysis derived a clonal expansion index from normalized ranks of inferred template counts within each repertoire. In a later analysis, generation probabilities were computed with a VDJ recombination model fitted to out-of-frame rearrangements, and the resulting probabilities were checked against IGoR. In a later analysis, hypergeometric tests were used to score TCR-TCR, TCR-HLA and TCR-CMV co-occurrence, with a repertoire-size bias correction applied to TCR pairs. False discovery rates were estimated in a later analysis by permuting HLA or CMV assignments 20 times. In a later analysis, co-occurring TCRs were grouped using DBSCAN, with TCRdist sequence similarity added in when clustering inside HLA-allele-positive subsets. Repertoires with fewer than 30,000 or more than 120,000 public chains were left out of co-occurrence clustering, as were five repertoires with anomalous nucleotide sharing. TCRdb limited this immuneACCESS table to in-frame rearrangements with V and J called. A share of clones is missing; checked studies link under half to unresolved V genes, and the rest is unexplained. The D gene and trimming were derived from the DNA, and the V and J assignments and clone size from that table. For this sample the table gives over 90,000 clones, of which roughly 74% were detected only once. The ten largest clonotypes hold roughly 3% of the sample.

In the germline V gene, CDR1 corresponds to SGHRS and CDR2 to YFSETQ. At the junction V is shortened by 7 bases and J by 0 bases, with 13 bases in between. From its cysteine to its phenylalanine, the CDR3 spans 15 amino acids. Here the CDR3 DNA is all that survives: 45 bases in frame from base 1. In the case of this clone: The specificity of this receptor is unknown. No per-base quality is available; no much larger clone lies one base away.

The cohort consisted of some 730 healthy bone marrow donors. At the time of sampling, all cohort members were nominally healthy, though unrecorded immune exposures were likely present. The donor was CMV seropositive and was included in the group of 300 or so seropositive cohort members. A peripheral blood sample was provided by each donor, and peripheral blood mononuclear cells were used for TCR beta sequencing. Genomic DNA extraction from the blood cell samples was performed with the Qiagen DNeasy Blood Extraction Kit. The sample consisted of PBMCs. The sequence links TRBV5-1 to TRBJ2-2; the D gene is perhaps TRBD1, on 5 matching bases. The clonotype was recovered from a female donor in good health and CMV-seropositive. Here the CDR3 is given as CASLPGPTNTGELFF. The nucleotides read TGCGCCAGCCTACCAGGGCCCACGAACACCGGGGAGCTGTTTTTT.